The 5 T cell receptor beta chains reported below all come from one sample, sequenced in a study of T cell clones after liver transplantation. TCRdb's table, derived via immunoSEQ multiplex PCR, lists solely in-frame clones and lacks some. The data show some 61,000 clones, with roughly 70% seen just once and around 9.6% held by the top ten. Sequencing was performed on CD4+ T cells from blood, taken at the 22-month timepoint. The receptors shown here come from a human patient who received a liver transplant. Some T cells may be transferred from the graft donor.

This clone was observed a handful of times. CDR3 sequence (DNA): TGCAGCGTCCTAGGGACTCCTGGCTACACCTTC. Encoded protein: CSVLGTPGYTF. The genes are TRBV29-1 and TRBJ1-2, with D possibly TRBD1 on 5 matching bases. This CDR3 contains 11 residues. From germline, CDR1 is SQVTM and CDR2 ANQGSEA. V gave up 6 bases and J gave up 7 bases, with 12 bases separating them.

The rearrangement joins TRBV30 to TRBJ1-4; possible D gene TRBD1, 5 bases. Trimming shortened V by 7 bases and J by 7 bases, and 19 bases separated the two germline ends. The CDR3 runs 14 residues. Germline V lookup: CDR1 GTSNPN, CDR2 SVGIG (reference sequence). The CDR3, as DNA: TGTGCCTCCTTGTCCGGGACCGGTGGTGAAAAACTGTTTTTT. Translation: CASLSGTGGEKLFF. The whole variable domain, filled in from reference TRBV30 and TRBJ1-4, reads SQTIHQWPATLVQPVGSPLSLECTVEGTSNPNLYWYRQAAGRGLQLLFYSVGIGQISSEVPQNLSASRPQDRQFILSSKKLLLSDSGFYLCASLSGTGGEKLFFGSGTQLSVL.

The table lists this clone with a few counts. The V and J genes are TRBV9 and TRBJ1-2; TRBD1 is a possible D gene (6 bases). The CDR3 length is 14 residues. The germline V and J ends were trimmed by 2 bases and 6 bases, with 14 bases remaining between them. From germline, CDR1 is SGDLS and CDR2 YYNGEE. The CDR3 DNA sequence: TGTGCCAGCAGCGTCCTACAGGGAGGGGATGGCTACACCTTC. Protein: CASSVLQGGDGYTF.

CDR3 bases: TGTGCCAGCAGCTTAGAAGGACAGGGGAACACCATATATTTT. Residues: CASSLEGQGNTIYF. The chain has TRBV7-6 and TRBJ1-3; 9 nucleotides agree with TRBD1. Germline V gives CDR1 SGHVS, CDR2 FNYEAQ. The trim removed 1 base at V and 7 bases at J, leaving 2 bases unmatched. The CDR3 extends over 14 amino acids. Full variable domain (outside the CDR3, taken from reference TRBV7-6 and TRBJ1-3): GAGVSQSPRYKVTKRGQDVALRCDPISGHVSLYWYRQALGQGPEFLTYFNYEAQQDKSGLPNDRFSAERPEGSISTLTIQRTEQRDSAMYRCASSLEGQGNTIYFGEGSWLTVV.

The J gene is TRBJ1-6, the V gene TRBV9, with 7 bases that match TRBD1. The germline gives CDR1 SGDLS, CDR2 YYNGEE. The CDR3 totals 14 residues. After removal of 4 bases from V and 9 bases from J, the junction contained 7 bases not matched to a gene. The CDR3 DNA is TGTGCCAGCAGCACTACAGGGGTGACTTCACCCCTCCACTTT. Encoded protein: CASSTTGVTSPLHF.